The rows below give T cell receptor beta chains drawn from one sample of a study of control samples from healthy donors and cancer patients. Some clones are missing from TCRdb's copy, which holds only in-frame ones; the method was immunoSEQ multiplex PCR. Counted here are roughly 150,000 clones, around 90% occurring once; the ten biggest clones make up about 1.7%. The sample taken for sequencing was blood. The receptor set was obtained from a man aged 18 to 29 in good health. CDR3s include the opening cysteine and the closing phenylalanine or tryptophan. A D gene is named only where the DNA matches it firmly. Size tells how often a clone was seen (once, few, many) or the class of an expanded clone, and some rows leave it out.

CDR3aa: CASSPGQGLRDGYTF; CDR3nt: TGCGCCAGCAGCCCCGGACAGGGCCTTCGAGATGGCTACACCTTC; v_gene: TRBV4-1; abundance: -; j_gene: TRBJ1-2; d_gene: TRBD1
CDR3aa: CASSFSSRSIGELFF; CDR3nt: TGTGCCAGCAGTTTTAGTTCAAGAAGTATCGGGGAGCTGTTTTTT; v_gene: TRBV28; abundance: -; j_gene: TRBJ2-2; d_gene: -
CDR3aa: CASSLASGDEQFF; CDR3nt: TGTGCCAGCAGCTTAGCCAGCGGGGATGAGCAGTTCTTC; v_gene: TRBV7-3; abundance: -; j_gene: TRBJ2-1; d_gene: TRBD2
CDR3aa: CASSPRTGNTIYF; CDR3nt: TGTGCCAGCTCACCTCGGACAGGAAACACCATATATTTT; v_gene: TRBV18; abundance: -; j_gene: TRBJ1-3; d_gene: -
CDR3aa: CASSSLQGLIAEAFF; CDR3nt: TGTGCCAGCAGTTCTTTACAGGGTTTGATAGCTGAAGCTTTCTTT; v_gene: TRBV27; abundance: -; j_gene: TRBJ1-1; d_gene: -
CDR3aa: CATSDATSGGPFEQFF; CDR3nt: TGTGCCACCAGTGATGCGACTAGCGGGGGTCCCTTCGAGCAGTTCTTC; v_gene: TRBV24-1; abundance: -; j_gene: TRBJ2-1; d_gene: TRBD2
CDR3aa: CASSSWAVHEQYF; CDR3nt: TGTGCCAGCAGCTCCTGGGCTGTCCACGAGCAGTACTTC; v_gene: TRBV5-4; abundance: -; j_gene: TRBJ2-7; d_gene: -
CDR3aa: CASSLDGSVQETQYF; CDR3nt: TGTGCCAGCAGCTTAGATGGGTCAGTTCAAGAGACCCAGTACTTC; v_gene: TRBV11-3; abundance: -; j_gene: TRBJ2-5; d_gene: -
CDR3aa: CASSLMGQGNNSPLHF; CDR3nt: TGCGCCAGCAGCTTGATGGGACAGGGGAATAATTCACCCCTCCACTTT; v_gene: TRBV5-1; abundance: once; j_gene: TRBJ1-6; d_gene: TRBD1
CDR3aa: CASSQVYRDRETQYF; CDR3nt: TGTGCCAGCAGCCAAGTGTACAGGGATCGGGAGACCCAGTACTTC; v_gene: TRBV3-1/TRBV3-2; abundance: -; j_gene: TRBJ2-5; d_gene: -
CDR3aa: CASSMGLAENEQFF; CDR3nt: TGTGCCAGTAGTATGGGACTAGCGGAAAATGAGCAGTTCTTC; v_gene: TRBV19; abundance: -; j_gene: TRBJ2-1; d_gene: TRBD2
CDR3aa: CASSPAWGYGYTF; CDR3nt: TGTGCCAGCAGCCCGGCCTGGGGGTATGGCTACACCTTC; v_gene: TRBV12-3/TRBV12-4; abundance: -; j_gene: TRBJ1-2; d_gene: -
CDR3aa: CAWRTGPEGEAFF; CDR3nt: TGTGCCTGGAGGACCGGCCCCGAGGGTGAAGCTTTCTTT; v_gene: TRBV30; abundance: -; j_gene: TRBJ1-1; d_gene: -
CDR3aa: CASSRNGQGDTEAFF; CDR3nt: TGTGCCAGCTCACGGAATGGACAGGGGGACACTGAAGCTTTCTTT; v_gene: TRBV18; abundance: -; j_gene: TRBJ1-1; d_gene: TRBD1
CDR3aa: CASSLTNEQFF; CDR3nt: TGTGCCAGCAGCTTGACGAATGAGCAGTTCTTC; v_gene: TRBV5-4; abundance: -; j_gene: TRBJ2-1; d_gene: -
CDR3aa: CASSSTGGREQYF; CDR3nt: TGTGCCAGCAGCTCCACTGGGGGGCGCGAGCAGTACTTC; v_gene: TRBV12-3/TRBV12-4; abundance: -; j_gene: TRBJ2-7; d_gene: -
CDR3aa: CASSWTGREETQYF; CDR3nt: TGTGCCAGCAGCTGGACAGGGAGAGAAGAGACCCAGTACTTC; v_gene: TRBV7-9; abundance: -; j_gene: TRBJ2-5; d_gene: TRBD1
CDR3aa: CASSPWTGDSNQPQHF; CDR3nt: TGTGCCAGCAGCCCATGGACAGGGGATAGCAATCAGCCCCAGCATTTT; v_gene: TRBV7-6; abundance: -; j_gene: TRBJ1-5; d_gene: TRBD1
CDR3aa: CASSSVSGAYEQYF; CDR3nt: TGCGCCAGCAGCAGCGTTAGCGGGGCCTACGAGCAGTACTTC; v_gene: TRBV5-1; abundance: -; j_gene: TRBJ2-7; d_gene: TRBD2
CDR3aa: CASSVGGTDYEQYF; CDR3nt: TGTGCCAGCAGCGTAGGAGGGACCGACTACGAGCAGTACTTC; v_gene: TRBV9; abundance: -; j_gene: TRBJ2-7; d_gene: -
CDR3aa: CASSRGGGRYNEQFF; CDR3nt: TGTGCCAGCAGTCGCGGGGGGGGCCGCTACAATGAGCAGTTCTTC; v_gene: TRBV27; abundance: -; j_gene: TRBJ2-1; d_gene: TRBD2
CDR3aa: CASSMGLRVDQYF; CDR3nt: TGTGCCAGTAGTATGGGACTTCGGGTGGACCAGTACTTC; v_gene: TRBV19; abundance: -; j_gene: TRBJ2-5; d_gene: -
CDR3aa: CASTHDGGGEKLFF; CDR3nt: TGTGCCAGCACCCATGATGGAGGGGGAGAAAAACTGTTTTTT; v_gene: TRBV28; abundance: -; j_gene: TRBJ1-4; d_gene: -
CDR3aa: CSVELDRSYGYTF; CDR3nt: TGCAGCGTTGAGTTGGACAGATCCTATGGCTACACCTTC; v_gene: TRBV29-1; abundance: -; j_gene: TRBJ1-2; d_gene: -
CDR3aa: CASSLTQTNYGYTF; CDR3nt: TGTGCCAGCAGCCTCACCCAGACCAACTATGGCTACACCTTC; v_gene: TRBV6-5; abundance: once; j_gene: TRBJ1-2; d_gene: -
CDR3aa: CSVELAGGGNEQFF; CDR3nt: TGCAGCGTAGAGCTAGCGGGGGGAGGCAATGAGCAGTTCTTC; v_gene: TRBV29-1; abundance: -; j_gene: TRBJ2-1; d_gene: TRBD2
CDR3aa: CASSIWENTGELFF; CDR3nt: TGTGCCAGTAGTATATGGGAGAACACCGGGGAGCTGTTTTTT; v_gene: TRBV19; abundance: -; j_gene: TRBJ2-2; d_gene: -
CDR3aa: CASSQDKTGHREKLFF; CDR3nt: TGCGCCAGCAGCCAGGATAAGACGGGACACCGGGAAAAACTGTTTTTT; v_gene: TRBV4-3; abundance: -; j_gene: TRBJ1-4; d_gene: -
CDR3aa: CASSEEARTYEQYF; CDR3nt: TGTGCCAGCAGTGAAGAGGCACGTACCTACGAGCAGTACTTC; v_gene: TRBV2; abundance: once; j_gene: TRBJ2-7; d_gene: -
CDR3aa: CASSSRGGDYGYTF; CDR3nt: TGCGCCAGCAGCTCTCGTGGGGGGGACTATGGCTACACCTTC; v_gene: TRBV5-1; abundance: -; j_gene: TRBJ1-2; d_gene: -
CDR3aa: CASSLDPRRNSNQPQHF; CDR3nt: TGTGCCAGCAGCTTAGACCCCCGACGAAATAGCAATCAGCCCCAGCATTTT; v_gene: TRBV7-2; abundance: -; j_gene: TRBJ1-5; d_gene: -
CDR3aa: CASSTNPQGYYEQFF; CDR3nt: TGTGCCAGCAGTACAAATCCACAGGGATACTATGAGCAGTTCTTC; v_gene: TRBV27; abundance: -; j_gene: TRBJ2-1; d_gene: -
CDR3aa: CASSLVRDRGVPEAFF; CDR3nt: TGTGCCAGCAGCTTGGTAAGGGACAGGGGAGTACCTGAAGCTTTCTTT; v_gene: TRBV5-5; abundance: once; j_gene: TRBJ1-1; d_gene: TRBD1
CDR3aa: CASSQGGGPGDEQYF; CDR3nt: TGTGCCAGCAGCCAAGGTGGCGGGCCGGGCGACGAGCAGTACTTC; v_gene: TRBV4-2; abundance: -; j_gene: TRBJ2-7; d_gene: -
CDR3aa: CASSLSGGAASLFF; CDR3nt: TGTGCCAGCAGCTTATCTGGGGGGGCCGCCTCGCTGTTCTTC; v_gene: TRBV7-3; abundance: -; j_gene: TRBJ2-1; d_gene: -
CDR3aa: CASSDPGQGQHETGTIYF; CDR3nt: TGTGCCAGCAGTGACCCCGGACAGGGACAGCACGAAACAGGGACCATATATTTT; v_gene: TRBV6-1; abundance: -; j_gene: TRBJ1-3; d_gene: TRBD1
CDR3aa: CASGDNEQFF; CDR3nt: TGTGCCAGTGGGGACAATGAGCAGTTCTTC; v_gene: TRBV19; abundance: once; j_gene: TRBJ2-1; d_gene: -
CDR3aa: CASSVPRTGTSGASYNEQFF; CDR3nt: TGTGCCAGCAGCGTACCTCGGACAGGGACTAGCGGGGCCTCCTACAATGAGCAGTTCTTC; v_gene: TRBV9; abundance: once; j_gene: TRBJ2-1; d_gene: TRBD2
CDR3aa: CASSLQGSYEQYF; CDR3nt: TGTGCCAGTAGTCTACAGGGAAGTTACGAGCAGTACTTC; v_gene: TRBV19; abundance: -; j_gene: TRBJ2-7; d_gene: -
CDR3aa: CASSGLTMSDGGELFF; CDR3nt: TGTGCCAGCAGTGGCCTAACTATGAGCGATGGCGGGGAGCTGTTTTTT; v_gene: TRBV27; abundance: few; j_gene: TRBJ2-2; d_gene: -
CDR3aa: CASSYTPGYEQYF; CDR3nt: TGTGCCAGCAGTTATACTCCGGGCTACGAGCAGTACTTC; v_gene: TRBV6-6; abundance: few; j_gene: TRBJ2-7; d_gene: -
CDR3aa: CASSGRYEQYF; CDR3nt: TGTGCCAGCAGTGGTCGCTACGAGCAGTACTTC; v_gene: TRBV25-1; abundance: -; j_gene: TRBJ2-7; d_gene: -
CDR3aa: CSAEETQYF; CDR3nt: TGCAGTGCTGAAGAGACCCAGTACTTC; v_gene: TRBV20-1; abundance: -; j_gene: TRBJ2-5; d_gene: -
CDR3aa: CATSRNREQSPLHF; CDR3nt: TGTGCCACCAGCAGAAATCGGGAACAATCACCCCTCCACTTT; v_gene: TRBV15; abundance: many; j_gene: TRBJ1-6; d_gene: -
CDR3aa: CASRDWDRGTDTQYF; CDR3nt: TGTGCCAGCCGCGACTGGGACCGCGGGACAGATACGCAGTATTTT; v_gene: TRBV6-5; abundance: -; j_gene: TRBJ2-3; d_gene: -
CDR3aa: CASSFPARGSYEQYF; CDR3nt: TGTGCCAGCAGTTTCCCCGCCAGGGGGTCCTACGAGCAGTACTTC; v_gene: TRBV28; abundance: -; j_gene: TRBJ2-7; d_gene: TRBD1
CDR3aa: CASSDSVGQGAYEQYF; CDR3nt: TGTGCCAGCAGTGACTCAGTGGGACAGGGGGCCTACGAGCAGTACTTC; v_gene: TRBV6-2/TRBV6-3; abundance: few; j_gene: TRBJ2-7; d_gene: TRBD1
CDR3aa: CASSHSMGVSSYEQYF; CDR3nt: TGTGCCAGCAGTCATTCTATGGGGGTGAGCTCCTACGAGCAGTACTTC; v_gene: TRBV11-2; abundance: -; j_gene: TRBJ2-7; d_gene: -
CDR3aa: CASSLDRGFDEQFF; CDR3nt: TGTGCCAGTAGCCTGGACAGGGGGTTCGATGAGCAGTTCTTC; v_gene: TRBV19; abundance: -; j_gene: TRBJ2-1; d_gene: TRBD1
CDR3aa: CASSDAIGGLNTEAFF; CDR3nt: TGTGCCAGCAGTGATGCAATCGGCGGTTTGAACACTGAAGCTTTCTTT; v_gene: TRBV6-1; abundance: -; j_gene: TRBJ1-1; d_gene: -